A single sample gave rise to the 17 T cell receptor beta chains below, sequenced in a study of shared clonotypes between healthy human individuals. TCRdb's table, derived via immunoSEQ multiplex PCR, lists solely in-frame clones and lacks some. The sample records 100,000 or so clones, approximately 70% being singletons. Sequencing used memory CD8+ T cells sorted from blood. Subset defined: CD45RO+ cells pooled with CCR7-negative TemRA cells. These receptors were collected from a woman aged 30 to 39 in good health.

This chain connects TRBV27 to TRBJ2-7; D is possibly TRBD2 (6 bases). V gave up 5 bases and J gave up 0 bases, with 14 bases separating them. There are 15 residues in the CDR3. The germline V gene has CDR1 MNHEY and CDR2 SMNVEV (reference sequence). CDR3 bases: TGTGCCAGCAGTCTTACTAGCTCCAACTCCTACGAGCAGTACTTC. Translating it yields CASSLTSSNSYEQYF.

The chain links TRBV15 to TRBJ2-3; a weak D match, TRBD2 (5 bases). Trimming removed 3 bases from V and 6 bases from J, with 13 bases in between. The CDR3 is made up of 14 amino acids. Germline V lookup: CDR1 LNHNV, CDR2 YYDKDF (reference sequence). The CDR3 region is CATSSPSRGDTQYF. CDR3 DNA: TGTGCCACCAGCAGCCCCAGCCGGGGTGATACGCAGTATTTT.

The rearrangement links TRBV11-3 to TRBJ2-5, with 7 bases that match TRBD2. The J call may not be correct, given that the DNA end is closer to TRBJ2-7. The CDR3 runs 16 residues. Germline-derived CDR1 and CDR2 are SGHNT and YENEEA. CDR3 region: CASSLLAGVGVGEQYF. In DNA, the CDR3 is TGTGCCAGCAGCTTACTTGCGGGAGTAGGGGTGGGCGAGCAGTACTTC.

This chain links TRBV4-2 with TRBJ2-5; a possible D gene is TRBD2 (6 bases). The last part of the DNA fits TRBJ2-7 better; the J call may be wrong. From germline, CDR1 is LGHNA and CDR2 YNFKEQ. The CDR3 is made up of 14 amino acids. CDR3: CASSQGGVRYEQYF. CDR3 DNA sequence: TGTGCCAGCAGCCAGGGCGGGGTACGATACGAGCAGTACTTC.

The chain has TRBV6-1 and TRBJ2-5; 7 positions match TRBD1. The CDR3 contains 14 residues. CDR1 is MNHNS, CDR2 SASEGT, per germline. V dropped 4 bases and J dropped 5; count of bases not matched to a gene: 7. The CDR3 coding sequence is TGTGCCAGCAGTGCCGGGACAGAGCCGGAGACCCAGTACTTC. Translating it yields CASSAGTEPETQYF.

The genes are TRBV10-3 and TRBJ2-3; 8 nucleotides align to TRBD2. This CDR3 is built from 16 residues. V lost 0 bases, J lost 3 bases, and 5 bases stayed unmatched. Germline assignment: CDR1 ENHRY and CDR2 SYGVKD. The CDR3 nucleotides read TGTGCCATCAGTGAGTCCGCGGGGGGCGGGACAGATACGCAGTATTTT. Encoded protein: CAISESAGGGTDTQYF.

DNA for the CDR3: TGTGCCAGCACATACATACGGGCGTACACTGAAGCTTTCTTT. This codes for CASTYIRAYTEAFF. This sequence joins TRBV28 and TRBJ1-1; D is unclear. Trimming shortened V by 7 bases and J by 3 bases, and 15 bases separated the two germline ends. This CDR3 region has 14 residues. The V gene's germline CDR1 is MDHEN and CDR2 SYDVKM. Full variable domain (missing parts from reference TRBV28 and TRBJ1-1): DVKVTQSSRYLVKRTGEKVFLECVQDMDHENMFWYRQDPGLGLRLIYFSYDVKMKEKGDIPEGYSVSREKKERFSLILESASTNQTSMYLCASTYIRAYTEAFFGQGTRLTVV.

This clone has at least ten counts. V gene TRBV5-1 combines with J gene TRBJ1-1, with D unclear. Germline CDR1 is SGHRS and CDR2 is YFSETQ. V was clipped by 2 bases and J by 2 bases, with 7 bases between them. CDR3 length equals 13 residues. As DNA, the CDR3 is TGCGCCAGCAGCTTTGCGATCAACACTGAAGCTTTCTTT. Amino acids: CASSFAINTEAFF.

This chain joins TRBV7-9 and TRBJ1-3, with D possibly TRBD1 on 6 matching bases. CDR1 is SEHNR, CDR2 FQNEAQ, per germline (reference sequence). With 3 bases removed from V and 0 bases from J, the gap between germline ends came to 9 bases. This CDR3 is 15 amino acids long. CDR3 in amino acids: CASSLDRNSGNTIYF. Here the CDR3 DNA reads TGTGCCAGCAGCTTGGACAGAAACTCTGGAAACACCATATATTTT.

This clone showed up many times. The chain couples TRBV6-4 to TRBJ2-2; D possibly corresponds to TRBD1 (6 bases). The V gene's germline CDR1 is MRHNA and CDR2 SNTAGT. V was cut by 5 bases and J by 3 bases, with 7 bases left in between. CDR3 length: 13 residues. In nucleotides, the CDR3 is TGTGCCAGCAGTAACAGGGACACCGGGGAGCTGTTTTTT. Translation gives CASSNRDTGELFF.

This chain joins TRBV27 and TRBJ2-3, with 7 bases matching TRBD1. The CDR3 is 16 residues long. Trimming cost V 0 bases and J 4 bases; bases outside gene matches: 7. Germline CDR1 reads MNHEY; CDR2 reads SMNVEV (reference sequence). Here the CDR3 DNA reads TGTGCCAGCAGTTTATCCCTGACAGGGTGGGCAGATACGCAGTATTTT. Residues: CASSLSLTGWADTQYF.

The chain links TRBV11-2 to TRBJ1-1; D gene unclear. CDR3 length equals 16 residues. Trimming took off 1 base at V and 1 base at J, with 13 bases between the two ends. Germline assignment: CDR1 SGHAT and CDR2 FQNNGV. The CDR3 sequence: CASSLGPGYRNTEAFF. The DNA for the CDR3 is TGTGCCAGCAGCTTAGGTCCGGGGTATCGGAACACTGAAGCTTTCTTT.

V is TRBV10-3 and J is TRBJ2-3; D may be TRBD1 (6 bases). The germline CDR1 and CDR2 sequences are ENHRY and SYGVKD. This CDR3 contains 14 residues. Trimming cost V 2 bases and J 0 bases, with 6 bases left between them. This CDR3 reads CAISEGQSTDTQYF. In DNA form, the CDR3 reads TGTGCCATCAGTGAGGGACAGAGCACAGATACGCAGTATTTT.

The rearrangement uses TRBV28 and TRBJ2-5, with TRBD2 identical over 8 bases. Germline values: CDR1 MDHEN, CDR2 SYDVKM. This CDR3 has 14 amino acids. The V gene end was trimmed by 6 bases and the J gene end by 2 bases; junction bases not matched to a gene: 5. Written as DNA, the CDR3 is TGTGCCAGCAGCTGGACTAGCTGGCAAGAGACCCAGTACTTC. Translating gives CASSWTSWQETQYF.

The table lists this clone with many counts. The chain carries TRBV7-9 and TRBJ2-3, with 8 bases aligning to TRBD1. Trimming at V came to 1 base and at J to 2 bases, leaving 5 bases not matched to a gene. Germline loops: CDR1 SEHNR, CDR2 FQNEAQ (reference sequence). The CDR3 is 16 amino acids. In nucleotides, the CDR3 is TGTGCCAGCAGCTTAGTACAGGGGGTCCACACAGATACGCAGTATTTT. This codes for CASSLVQGVHTDTQYF.

The V gene is TRBV11-2, the J gene TRBJ2-2, with TRBD2 as a possible D gene (6 bases). Germline V CDR1 and CDR2: SGHAT, FQNNGV. The CDR3 runs to 16 residues. The V end lost 5 bases, the J end lost 0 bases, and 13 bases lay between the germline ends. In nucleotides, the CDR3 is TGTGCCAGCAGCCGACCCGGGGGATCGAACACCGGGGAGCTGTTTTTT. The encoded protein is CASSRPGGSNTGELFF.

This chain joins TRBV6-5 and TRBJ1-1; the match to TRBD1 covers 7 bases. Germline V CDR1 and CDR2: MNHEY, SVGAGI. The CDR3 extends over 12 amino acids. V gave up 10 bases and J gave up 2 bases; unmatched junction bases: 4. The CDR3 region is CATRQGNTEAFF. The CDR3 DNA sequence: TGTGCCACCAGACAGGGAAACACTGAAGCTTTCTTT.